The rows below give T cell receptor beta chains drawn from one sample of a study of shared clonotypes between healthy human individuals. Using immunoSEQ multiplex PCR, the repertoire was profiled, and TCRdb retains in-frame clones only, with some absent. The table lists some 2.1 million clones, 90% to 95% of them singletons. Material: naive CD4+ T cells sorted from blood. The receptors were gathered from a man aged 18 to 29 in good health. Both conserved end residues are part of each CDR3. The D gene is left open where the match is weak.

v_call | d_call | cdr3_aa
TRBV9 | - | CASSATSGADTIYF
TRBV6-6 | TRBD2 | CASSYSGGSRDNEQFF
TRBV30 | TRBD1 | CAWSIGTGGYGYTF
TRBV27 | TRBD1 | CASSAGTGVNQPQHF
TRBV18 | - | CASSPWQAQETQYF
TRBV5-1 | TRBD1 | CASSAGGGNIQYF
TRBV18 | - | CASSPPGGGTQYF
TRBV6-5 | TRBD2 | CASSSGLAGVEQYF
TRBV6-1 | - | CASSDWQGNTEAFF
TRBV5-1 | TRBD2 | CASSHRTSGSLSYNEQFF
TRBV5-5 | - | CASSATDSNQPQHF
TRBV27 | TRBD1 | CASRPGTGSYNEQFF
TRBV27 | - | CASSLGSSYNEQFF
TRBV5-5 | TRBD1 | CASSLGQGFTEAFF
TRBV5-1 | TRBD2 | CASSLDRSGVGDTQYF
TRBV25-1 | TRBD1 | CASSEGTASQHF
TRBV30 | TRBD2 | CAWSVREGQETQYF
TRBV2 | TRBD1 | CASGTVSSGANVLTF
TRBV6-1 | TRBD1 | CASSANRGRETQYF
TRBV6-6 | - | CATAWANEKLFF
TRBV6-1 | - | CASSEDRTDTGELFF
TRBV30 | TRBD1 | CAWSSNRGAIGGNTEAFF
TRBV18 | TRBD1 | CASSREGQMNTEAFF
TRBV7-9 | - | CASSSGLRTEAFF
TRBV29-1 | - | CSVEDIIVGAFF
TRBV6-1 | TRBD1 | CASSAGTGAGYGYTF
TRBV11-2 | - | CASSWDGRPGQPQHF
TRBV28 | - | CASSSSPGHKILLHF
TRBV7-9 | TRBD2 | CASSLRSGRASDTQYF
TRBV20-1 | - | CSARLREQYF
TRBV7-9 | TRBD1 | CASSSDRGYSGYTF
TRBV29-1 | - | CSVAGRIYGYTF
TRBV5-1 | - | CASSKSQGYNEQFF
TRBV25-1 | TRBD2 | CASTGLAGETQYF
TRBV18 | - | CASSPTRGENEQFF
TRBV5-6 | - | CASSSLLPVAYTEAFF
TRBV16 | - | CASSQSSGAGELFF
TRBV7-8 | - | CASSSRDILSYEQYF
TRBV5-4 | TRBD1 | CASSSPGTGAQSDTQYF
TRBV6-5 | - | CASSPRGPYNSPLHF
TRBV7-2 | - | CASSPTETYEQYF
TRBV15 | - | CATSSPPRSGTDTQYF
TRBV5-5 | TRBD1 | CASSLGQGSNYEQYF
TRBV29-1 | TRBD1 | CSDVTGLPYEQYF
TRBV28 | TRBD1 | CASSARDRVYSPLHF
TRBV6-5 | - | CATSLTARGNTIYF
TRBV27 | - | CASSLGRNEQFF
TRBV2 | TRBD1 | CASSPQGAWEKLFF
TRBV7-7 | - | CASSLRVGGYQETQYF
TRBV29-1 | - | CSVAGVHEQYF
TRBV29-1 | - | CSVGQIVKETQYF
TRBV7-2 | - | CASSLIRDRNYGYTF
TRBV2 | - | CASSVDVTGWTMNTEAFF
TRBV7-2 | - | CASSLVRAQPQHF
TRBV11-1 | TRBD1 | CASSLGQGTFETQYF
TRBV18 | - | CASSAGLLAKNIQYF
TRBV19 | - | CASSVGAGYGYTF
TRBV10-2 | - | CASTPGFGGYGYTF